What follows are 26 T cell receptor beta chains derived from one specimen sequenced in a study of early T cells in non-severe SARS-CoV-2 infection. TCRdb re-called the 5' RACE reads with MiXCR, one entry per CDR3 protein. The data show about 26,000 distinct CDR3 sequences, 4% to 6% seen once. The sample was whole blood. The receptor set was obtained from an adult who was a healthcare worker with PCR-confirmed SARS-CoV-2 infection or an uninfected control (not recorded which).

This clonotype was detected many times. The V gene is TRBV4-3, the J gene TRBJ1-6, with unresolved D. The CDR3 runs 15 residues. Per germline, CDR1 LGHNA and CDR2 YSLEER. V was trimmed by 4 bases and J by 0 bases, leaving 7 bases between them. The CDR3: CASSRRSSYNSPLHF. For the CDR3, the DNA is TGCGCCAGCAGCCGAAGAAGCTCCTATAATTCACCCCTCCACTTT.

This clonotype was detected ten times or more. This sequence joins TRBV6-2 or TRBV6-3 and TRBJ1-1; D unclear. The CDR3 totals 13 residues. V was clipped by 6 bases and J by 7 bases, with 15 bases between them. Germline V CDR1 and CDR2: MNHEY, SVGEGT. The CDR3 reads CASSYRVRLEAFF. The CDR3 DNA sequence: TGTGCCAGCAGCTATCGGGTCAGACTTGAAGCTTTCTTT.

This clonotype was counted at least ten times. V gene TRBV3-1 combines with J gene TRBJ2-5; 7 positions agree with TRBD2. In germline, CDR1 is LGHDT, CDR2 YNNKEL (reference sequence). The CDR3 covers 14 residues. The V segment lost 2 bases and the J segment 9 bases; nucleotides outside the gene matches: 9. The CDR3 sequence: CASSQPSRTSSQYF. The CDR3 region has the DNA TGTGCCAGCAGCCAACCTTCCCGGACTAGTTCCCAGTACTTC.

The chain employs TRBV2 and TRBJ2-3, with TRBD2 identical over 11 bases. This CDR3 spans 15 amino acids. Germline CDR1 is SNHLY and CDR2 is FYNNEI. Trimming at V came to 8 bases and at J to 5 bases, leaving 9 bases not matched to a gene. CDR3 amino acids: CASADIAGGKDTQYF. CDR3 coding DNA: TGTGCCAGCGCAGACATAGCGGGGGGGAAAGATACGCAGTATTTT.

The rearrangement links TRBV7-2 to TRBJ1-3; possibly TRBD1 for D (5 bases). The V and J ends lost 1 base and 8 bases respectively, with 9 bases between them. This CDR3 comprises 13 residues. CDR1 is SGHTA, CDR2 FQGNSA, per germline. CDR3 nucleotides: TGTGCCAGCAGCTTAGGGCCGGGGGACACCATATATTTT. It specifies CASSLGPGDTIYF. Based on the CDR3 plus reference TRBV7-2 and TRBJ1-3, the full variable domain is GAGVSQSPSNKVTEKGKDVELRCDPISGHTALYWYRQSLGQGLEFLIYFQGNSAPDKSGLPSDRFSAERTGGSVSTLTIQRTQQEDSAVYLCASSLGPGDTIYFGEGSWLTVV.

The chain is built from TRBV2 and TRBJ1-3; 7 nucleotides match TRBD1. This CDR3 spans 18 amino acids. V lost 5 bases and J lost 0; bases outside the gene matches: 13. CDR1 and CDR2 from the germline V gene are SNHLY and FYNNEI. The CDR3 here is CASSPGTEYIRSGNTIYF. For the CDR3, the DNA is TGTGCCAGCAGTCCCGGGACAGAATATATTCGCTCTGGAAACACCATATATTTT.

This clonotype came up many times. The CDR3 loop is CASSSPAGYDTEAFF. The CDR3 region has the DNA TGTGCCAGCAGTTCACCCGCGGGATACGACACTGAAGCTTTCTTT. The chain couples TRBV6-5 to TRBJ1-1; D remains ambiguous. Trimming removed 4 bases from V and 3 bases from J, with 15 bases in between. The CDR3 loop spans 15 amino acids. Germline CDR1 is MNHEY and CDR2 is SVGAGI.

This rearrangement joins TRBV6-1 to TRBJ1-5; a possible D gene is TRBD1 (5 bases). The CDR3 has 15 amino acids. CDR1 is MNHNS, CDR2 SASEGT, per germline. The V end was cut by 2 bases, the J end by 5 bases, with 13 bases between. In DNA, the CDR3 is TGTGCCAGCAGTGAAACTGGGGGGTTTGATCAGCCCCAGCATTTT. This gives the protein CASSETGGFDQPQHF.

This clonotype has ten or more counts. This sequence joins TRBV29-1 and TRBJ2-1; D remains ambiguous. V lost 3 bases and J lost 0, with 9 bases in between. CDR1 and CDR2 (germline): SQVTM, ANQGSEA. There are 14 residues in the CDR3. The CDR3 bases are TGCAGCGTTGAGGGCACACACTCCTACAATGAGCAGTTCTTC. Translating it yields CSVEGTHSYNEQFF.

This rearrangement joins TRBV4-3 to TRBJ2-7; D remains ambiguous. CDR1 is LGHNA, CDR2 YSLEER, per germline. The CDR3 runs 15 residues. Trimming pared 0 bases from V and 4 bases from J, leaving 13 bases between. CDR3 in amino acids: CASSQDPSGPYEQYF. The CDR3 region has the DNA TGCGCCAGCAGCCAAGATCCGAGTGGGCCTTACGAGCAGTACTTC.

J is TRBJ2-5 and V is TRBV2; D call uncertain. CDR3 length: 11 residues. Trimming left V 6 bases short and J 5 bases short, with 7 bases between. Germline V gene lookup returns CDR1 SNHLY and CDR2 FYNNEI. CDR3 coding DNA: TGTGCCAGCAGCTCCACGGAGACCCAGTACTTC. It yields the protein CASSSTETQYF.

This clonotype was seen at least ten times. This chain connects TRBV20-1 to TRBJ1-2; possibly TRBD1 for D (5 bases). Deletions cut 4 bases from V and 2 bases from J, with 14 bases between. Germline V gene lookup returns CDR1 DFQATT and CDR2 SNEGSKA (reference sequence). This CDR3 has 14 amino acids. CDR3 loop: CSANPRGDNYGYTF. The CDR3 DNA sequence: TGCAGTGCTAACCCCCGGGGGGACAACTATGGCTACACCTTC.

This clonotype was counted ten times or more. The chain couples TRBV12-3 or TRBV12-4 to TRBJ2-5, with D unresolved. The ends were cut back, 8 bases at V and 7 bases at J, with 17 bases in the middle. The CDR3 runs to 13 residues. As DNA, the CDR3 is TGTGCCAGCGGTCCCCGTCCCCCCGGGACCCAGTACTTC. Protein: CASGPRPPGTQYF.

This chain's CDR3 is CAIVNPPYGYTF. In nucleotides, the CDR3 is TGTGCCATTGTGAACCCACCCTATGGCTACACCTTC. This chain connects TRBV6-5 to TRBJ1-2; D gene ambiguous. With 10 bases removed from V and 4 bases from J, the gap between germline ends came to 13 bases. The CDR3 totals 12 residues. Germline V gene lookup returns CDR1 MNHEY and CDR2 SVGAGI.

In DNA, the CDR3 is TGTGCCAGCGGAGATAGCGGGACGGGAACCTACGAGCAGTACTTC. Protein: CASGDSGTGTYEQYF. The chain carries TRBV12-3 or TRBV12-4 and TRBJ2-7; 8 bases are shared with TRBD2. V lost 8 bases to trimming and J lost 2 bases; unmatched junction nucleotides: 11. This CDR3 has 15 residues.

This clonotype was seen more than once but under ten times. The DNA for the CDR3 is TGTGCCAGCAGCAGGGACAGTTATTCACCCCTCCACTTT. Its protein is CASSRDSYSPLHF. V and J are TRBV12-3 or TRBV12-4 and TRBJ1-6, with 7 bases matching TRBD1. V lost 6 bases to trimming and J lost 8 bases; unmatched junction nucleotides: 4. This CDR3 comprises 13 residues.

This clonotype was recorded at least ten times. The rearrangement joins TRBV7-3 to TRBJ2-2, with 7 bases identical to TRBD1. The CDR3 loop spans 17 amino acids. Germline CDR1 SGHTA, CDR2 FQGTGA. Unmatched junction bases numbered 8, after V lost 1 base and J lost 3 bases. The CDR3 DNA follows: TGTGCCAGCAGCTTAATGGGACAGTCTGTGGACACCGGGGAGCTGTTTTTT. Residues: CASSLMGQSVDTGELFF.

This clonotype was detected ten times or more. The genes are TRBV4-1 and TRBJ1-5; D not certain. This CDR3 region has 14 residues. Per germline, CDR1 MGHRA and CDR2 YSYEKL. V was trimmed by 1 base and J by 6 bases, leaving 10 bases between them. The CDR3 reads CASSQGWGGQPQHF. CDR3 bases: TGCGCCAGCAGCCAAGGCTGGGGAGGTCAGCCCCAGCATTTT.

This clonotype is deemed medium-sized. The gene calls are TRBV2 and TRBJ1-1; D remains unclear. V gave up 7 bases and J gave up 3 bases, with 12 bases separating them. This CDR3 is 13 amino acids long. The V gene's germline CDR1 is SNHLY and CDR2 FYNNEI. The CDR3: CASNVNSHTEAFF. The CDR3 DNA reads as TGTGCCAGCAACGTCAACAGCCACACTGAAGCTTTCTTT.

This clonotype was detected ten times or more. The chain is built from TRBV12-3 or TRBV12-4 and TRBJ2-4; tentatively, D is TRBD1 or TRBD2 (5 bases each). This CDR3 is 14 amino acids long. V dropped 3 bases and J dropped 1 base, with 7 bases sitting between them. This chain's CDR3 is CASSLGDAKNIQYF. In nucleotides, the CDR3 is TGTGCCAGCAGTTTGGGGGATGCCAAAAACATTCAGTACTTC.

This clonotype was counted at least ten times. The chain recombines TRBV12-5 with TRBJ1-5; D unclear. The CDR3 has 17 amino acids. Trimming shortened V by 5 bases and J by 0 bases, and 17 bases separated the two germline ends. Per the germline V gene, CDR1 is LGHNT and CDR2 is FRNRAP. The CDR3 coding sequence is TGTGCTAGTGGTCGCACCTTCACGGCCTATAGCAATCAGCCCCAGCATTTT. This encodes CASGRTFTAYSNQPQHF.

This clonotype was picked up many times. The rearrangement links TRBV7-9 to TRBJ2-7; D call uncertain. Trimming left V 1 base short and J 11 bases short, with 9 bases between. Germline V gene lookup returns CDR1 SEHNR and CDR2 FQNEAQ (reference sequence). The CDR3 covers 11 residues. CDR3 coding DNA: TGTGCCAGCAGCTTAGAGGACCGAGAGTACTTC. Amino acids: CASSLEDREYF.

This clonotype has at least ten counts. The chain links TRBV5-1 to TRBJ2-6; D gene unclear. CDR3 length: 16 amino acids. V was trimmed by 4 bases and J by 0 bases, leaving 11 bases between them. Per germline, CDR1 SGHRS and CDR2 YFSETQ. The CDR3 here is CASSTVLSSGANVLTF. CDR3 sequence (DNA): TGCGCCAGCAGCACCGTACTTAGCTCTGGGGCCAACGTCCTGACTTTC.

This clonotype was seen at least ten times. The CDR3 sequence: CAITPGGTYEQYF. CDR3 bases: TGTGCCATCACCCCGGGAGGCACCTACGAGCAGTACTTC. V usage is TRBV10-3 and J usage is TRBJ2-7; 7 nucleotides line up with TRBD2. The germline CDR1 and CDR2 sequences are ENHRY and SYGVKD. After removal of 7 bases from V and 2 bases from J, the junction contained 5 bases not matched to a gene. This CDR3 is 13 amino acids long.

This clonotype occurred many times. The chain carries TRBV6-5 and TRBJ2-3, with D maybe TRBD2 (6 bases). The CDR3 totals 15 residues. Per the germline V gene, CDR1 is MNHEY and CDR2 is SVGAGI. V dropped 2 bases and J dropped 1 base, with 10 bases sitting between them. The CDR3 here is CASSYGGVGTDTQYF. In DNA form, the CDR3 reads TGTGCCAGCAGTTACGGAGGGGTGGGCACAGATACGCAGTATTTT.

This clonotype was seen ten or more times. The chain joins TRBV12-3 or TRBV12-4 to TRBJ2-2; the D call may be TRBD1 or TRBD2 (6 bases each). Deletions cut 3 bases from V and 4 bases from J, with 12 bases between. CDR3 size: 15 residues. The CDR3 here is CASSFSGEVTGELFF. CDR3 DNA sequence: TGTGCCAGCAGTTTTTCAGGGGAGGTCACCGGGGAGCTGTTTTTT.